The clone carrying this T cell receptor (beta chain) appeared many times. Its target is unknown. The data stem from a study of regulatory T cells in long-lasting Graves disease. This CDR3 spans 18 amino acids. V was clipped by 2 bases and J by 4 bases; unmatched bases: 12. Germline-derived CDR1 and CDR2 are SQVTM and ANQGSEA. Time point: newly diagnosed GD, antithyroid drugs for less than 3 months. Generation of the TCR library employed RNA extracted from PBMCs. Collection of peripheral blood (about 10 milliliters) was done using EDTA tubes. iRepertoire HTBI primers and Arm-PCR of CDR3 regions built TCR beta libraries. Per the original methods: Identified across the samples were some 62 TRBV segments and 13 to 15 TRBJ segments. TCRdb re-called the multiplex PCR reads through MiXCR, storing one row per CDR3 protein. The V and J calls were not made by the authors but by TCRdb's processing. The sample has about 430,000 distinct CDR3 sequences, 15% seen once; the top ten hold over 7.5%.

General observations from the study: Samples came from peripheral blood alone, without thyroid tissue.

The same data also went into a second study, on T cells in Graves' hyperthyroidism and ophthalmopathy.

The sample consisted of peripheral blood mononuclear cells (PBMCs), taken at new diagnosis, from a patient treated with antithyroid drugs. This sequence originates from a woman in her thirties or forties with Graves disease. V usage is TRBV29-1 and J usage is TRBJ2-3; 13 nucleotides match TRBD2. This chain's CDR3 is CSVEIPLAGGPGSDTQYF. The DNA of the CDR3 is TGCAGCGTTGAAATTCCACTAGCGGGAGGGCCGGGTTCAGATACGCAGTATTTT.